The source of this TCR beta chain is a study of shared clonotypes between healthy human individuals. Naive CD4+ cells were CD45RA-selected; the remaining cells were memory. Sequenced by immunoSEQ multiplex PCR; TCRdb stores in-frame clones only, minus some. This sample has roughly 1.5 million clones, with approximately 98% found just once. Of note for this clone: Different DNA sequences within this sample yield the same CDR3.

The sequence came from a young man in good health. The sample consisted of naive CD4+ T cells sorted from blood. Subset indicated: CD45RA+ positively selected.

CDR3 loop: CASSLTQETQYF. CDR3 nucleotide sequence: TGCGCCAGCAGCCTGACCCAAGAGACCCAGTACTTC. The rearrangement uses TRBV5-1 and TRBJ2-5; D is uncertain. Deletions cut 4 bases from V and 1 base from J, with 5 bases between. The germline V gene has CDR1 SGHRS and CDR2 YFSETQ. CDR3 length: 12 residues. Full variable domain (missing parts from reference TRBV5-1 and TRBJ2-5): KAGVTQTPRYLIKTRGQQVTLSCSPISGHRSVSWYQQTPGQGLQFLFEYFSETQRNKGNFPGRFSGRQFSNSRSEMNVSTLELGDSALYLCASSLTQETQYFGPGTRLLVL.